This T cell receptor beta chain was identified during a study of cytomegalovirus exposure and HLA in healthy donors (dated by TCRdb to the late 2010s). Notes on the research overall: According to an earlier analysis of a few hundred of the donors, some 180 million T cells yielded some 120 million unique TCR beta sequences and about 300 Gb of sequence data. HLA typing covered class I and class II loci at four-digit resolution. Using immunosequencing, the study profiled T cell repertoires from around 680 subjects and related those repertoires to cytomegalovirus serostatus. A later genetic analysis used genome-wide SNP genotypes for about 65% of the roughly 670 donors, treating that subset as a discovery cohort. An earlier analysis of around 580 of the donors used high-throughput TCR beta sequencing to judge whether each TCR beta V gene segment behaved as functional or pseudogenic. High-throughput TCR immunosequencing, statistical association of individual TCRs with disease status, and machine learning were combined to predict cytomegalovirus infection status. An early release that covered 640 HLA-typed donors contained approximately 300 gigabases of sequencing data and tens of millions of unique TCR sequences. On average, roughly 200,000 unique TCR beta nucleotide sequences were sequenced per donor among 398 genotyped donors of the cohort, with 15% to 20% of those sequences being non-productive. The number of donors typed differed by locus, with roughly 620-640 for A, B, C, DRB1 and DQB1, roughly 520 for DQA1, nearly 610 for DPA1, and under 490 for DPB1. Along with the roughly 610-subject first cohort, a separate validation cohort of roughly 110 different subjects was used. Every discovery cohort repertoire had been produced on one sequencing platform. The study aimed to test whether cataloging public T cell receptors could reveal signatures of past pathogen exposure. About five DR-DQ haplotypes were treated as single units for association and clustering because of strong linkage in the cohort. A later analysis re-analyzed previously published TCR beta repertoires from approximately 670 donors and added high-resolution HLA genotyping to study TCR occurrence patterns. In the later analysis, no new phenotypic data were used to find candidate immune exposures; instead, reliance was placed on TCR beta sequences and their occurrence across donors. Among the roughly 430 genotyped donors, 81% belonged to the genetic ancestry cluster associated with self-reported Caucasian donors. Donor age, sex, ethnicity and CMV serostatus were compiled together with the repertoire data. Study-level results and caveats: A further reported finding was that TCR beta sequences accurately predicted the HLA-A and HLA-B alleles for most subjects in the first cohort. Most TCR sequences were seen in very few donors, while some public TCRs were found in many individuals. Only TCR beta chains were sequenced in this cohort, and the absence of alpha or paired-chain data limited detectable features. HLA typing was unavailable for some donors at each locus, so association tests used only the typed subset. A later genetic analysis associated a missense DCLRE1C variant with V-gene and J-gene trimming of TCR beta chains, and an independent cohort replicated the association. A later genetic analysis reported fewer N-insertions in productive TCRs among donors in an Asian-associated ancestry cluster than the roughly 700-donor mean. Because the 87-base-pair reads could not distinguish some IMGT-functional V segments, including TRBV6-2 and TRBV6-3, those segments were excluded. According to a later analysis, parvovirus B19, influenza, CMV and Epstein-Barr virus appeared linked to several top co-occurrence clusters. Strong co-occurrence of HLA alleles, especially DR and DQ, made assigning TCR associations to individual alleles difficult. At a false discovery rate of 0.05, a later analysis linked 16,951 TCR beta sequences to specific HLA alleles. Sequencing depth was assumed to be roughly uniform across donors in the presence/absence analyses, though that assumption may not hold. It was suggested by the authors that the approach could potentially be generalized to other disease states and immunological phenotypes. CMV serostatus was the only immune exposure information available for the cohort. According to a later analysis, TCR association rates differed among HLA loci, with DRB1 alleles showing the most associated TCRs and HLA-C alleles showing the fewest. Linkage disequilibrium might explain the correlated functional status among segregating V segments, but an unknown experimental factor could not be excluded. In a later analysis, most CMV-associated TCR beta chains were found to appear HLA-restricted, with HLA associations seemingly driven largely by CMV exposure. Broadly in line with IMGT annotations, most TCR beta V segments showed up in productive rearrangements about 87% or about 30% of the time in an earlier analysis of 450 to 600 of the donors. The classifier was reported to diagnose cytomegalovirus status with high specificity and sensitivity in both the original cohort and the validation cohort. In vitro tests confirmed that a few of the cytomegalovirus-associated TCR beta chains recognize cytomegalovirus antigens. Because counts were too low, 15 to 20 rarely observed V segments, including chromosome 9 orphons, were left out of the earlier analysis of roughly 600 of the donors. Compared with equally common non-associated chains, HLA-associated TCR beta chains in a later analysis were more clonally expanded and had lower generation probabilities. A total of 150 or so TCR beta chains were listed by the study as associated with cytomegalovirus. A cluster of highly shared sequence variants was judged likely to be a technical artifact of the sequencing pipeline.

The cohort was made up of 500 to 850 healthy bone marrow donors. Cohort members were all nominally healthy when sampled, although unrecorded immune exposures were likely present. The donor was CMV seronegative and belonged to the group of 320 or so seronegative cohort members. Every donor gave a peripheral blood sample, and the peripheral blood mononuclear cells from that sample were used for TCR beta sequencing. Genomic DNA was extracted from the blood cell samples with the Qiagen DNeasy Blood Extraction Kit. The method was the immunoSEQ multiplex PCR assay. For the multiplex PCR, a mixture combining 60 forward primers for TCR Vbeta segments and 13 reverse primers for TCR Jbeta segments was used. Amplification of the CDR3 region of rearranged TCR beta genes was performed with a multiplex PCR assay on genomic DNA. Amplified TCR beta libraries were sequenced as 87-base-pair reads on the Illumina HiSeq System. The authors' pipeline ran thus. A later analysis counted tens of millions of unique TCR beta chains across the 550 to 800 repertoires, and 9 million to 14 million of these chains were shared by at least two donors. Raw reads were error-corrected and collapsed into unique sequences by a nearest-neighbor algorithm in which closely related sequences were merged to remove PCR and sequencing errors. CDR3 sequences were aligned to IMGT reference sequences to assign V, D and J gene segments. Each retained sequence needed at least a six-nucleotide match to both a V gene segment and a J gene segment. Rearrangements were classified as productive when the CDR3 lacked stop codons and remained in frame with V and J, and all other rearrangements were classified as non-productive. Following IMGT convention, CDR3 was defined as the stretch from the second conserved V-encoded cysteine up to the conserved J-encoded phenylalanine. Sequences without an unambiguous match to a single V gene segment were excluded from the earlier analysis of about 630 of the donors. In an earlier analysis of approximately 560 of the donors, a V segment was called functional when productive rearrangements were above 56.7%, and segregating when the standard deviation between donors exceeded 5%. To diagnose cytomegalovirus status from the catalog of TCR beta chain sequences, a statistical classification framework was built. V and J gene assignment, in a later analysis, came from comparing TCR nucleotide sequences with IMGT/GENE-DB human TR gene sequences. Using the TCRdist pipeline, a later analysis assigned CDR3 sequences along with most-parsimonious VDJ recombination scenarios. In a later analysis, every TCR beta chain was defined by the combination of its CDR3 amino acid sequence and its V-gene family, and reads without a unique V-gene family were dropped. A later analysis removed roughly 590 highly shared, low-generation-probability nucleotide sequences to deal with suspected cross-contamination and a sequencing artifact. In a later analysis, a clonal expansion index for each public chain was calculated from normalized within-repertoire ranks of inferred template counts. In a later analysis, generation probabilities were computed using a VDJ recombination model fitted to out-of-frame rearrangements, and the results were checked against IGoR. Hypergeometric tests were used in a later analysis to score TCR-TCR, TCR-HLA and TCR-CMV co-occurrence, with a repertoire-size bias correction applied to the TCR pairs. In a later analysis, false discovery rates were estimated by permuting HLA or CMV assignments 20 times. A later analysis grouped co-occurring TCRs with DBSCAN, adding TCRdist sequence similarity when clustering within HLA-allele-positive subsets. Repertoires with fewer than 30,000 or more than 120,000 public chains were left out of co-occurrence clustering, as were about five repertoires with anomalous nucleotide sharing. TCRdb retrieved this table from immuneACCESS and kept in-frame rearrangements only. Not all clones are present; in checked studies, unresolved V genes account for under half, and no reason is known for the remainder. The D gene and trimming were derived from the DNA, and the V and J assignments and clone size from that table. The sample table holds 140,000 or so clones, of which less than 9.5% were seen once. The ten largest clonotypes hold 1.8% of the sample.

This clone was counted a few times. Its antigen specificity is not known. Base qualities are missing; no much larger clone stands one base away. From its cysteine to its phenylalanine, the CDR3 spans 16 amino acids. Kept here is only the CDR3 DNA, which spans 48 bases and is read in frame from base 1. Sequences MNHNS (CDR1) and SASEGT (CDR2) are obtained from the germline V gene. Unmatched junction bases come to 7, with V trimmed by 0 bases and J by 2 bases. This receptor was obtained from a male donor in good health and CMV-seronegative. The chain joins TRBV6-1 to TRBJ2-7; TRBD2 fits 7 bases in the junction. Sequenced input: PBMCs. CDR3 protein: CASSEARSGRTYEQYF. The DNA reads as follows: TGTGCCAGCAGTGAAGCGCGTAGCGGGCGAACCTACGAGCAGTACTTC.